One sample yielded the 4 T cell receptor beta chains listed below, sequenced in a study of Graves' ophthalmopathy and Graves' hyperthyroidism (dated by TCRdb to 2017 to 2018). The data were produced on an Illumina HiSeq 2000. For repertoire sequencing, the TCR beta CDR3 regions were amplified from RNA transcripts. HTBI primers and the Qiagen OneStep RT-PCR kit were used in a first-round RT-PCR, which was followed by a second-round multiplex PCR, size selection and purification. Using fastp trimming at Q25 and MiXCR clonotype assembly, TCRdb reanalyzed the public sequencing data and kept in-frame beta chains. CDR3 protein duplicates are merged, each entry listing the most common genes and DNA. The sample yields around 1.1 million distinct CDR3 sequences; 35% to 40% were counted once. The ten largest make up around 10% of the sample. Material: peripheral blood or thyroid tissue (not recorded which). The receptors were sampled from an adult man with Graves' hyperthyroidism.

The CDR3 nucleotides read TGTGCCAGCACCCAGAACGCCTACGAGCAGTACTTC. Protein sequence: CASTQNAYEQYF. The V call is TRBV10-3, the J call TRBJ2-7; D call uncertain. Germline V gene lookup returns CDR1 ENHRY and CDR2 SYGVKD. V shed 10 bases and J shed 2 bases, with 12 bases lying between them. CDR3 length: 12 amino acids.

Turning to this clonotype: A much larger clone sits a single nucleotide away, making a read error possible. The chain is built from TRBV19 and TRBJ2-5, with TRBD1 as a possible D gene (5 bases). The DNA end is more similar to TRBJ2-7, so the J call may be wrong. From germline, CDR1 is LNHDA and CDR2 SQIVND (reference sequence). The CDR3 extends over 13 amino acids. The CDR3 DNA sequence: TGTGCCAGTAGTACCCAGGGATTTGACGAGCAGTACTTC. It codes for CASSTQGFDEQYF.

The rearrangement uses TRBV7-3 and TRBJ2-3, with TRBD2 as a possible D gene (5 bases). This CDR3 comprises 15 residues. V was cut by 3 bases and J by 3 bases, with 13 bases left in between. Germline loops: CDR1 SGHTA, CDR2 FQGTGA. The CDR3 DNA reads TGTGCCAGCAGCTTCAGTAGCGTAATGACAGATACGCAGTATTTT. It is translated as CASSFSSVMTDTQYF.

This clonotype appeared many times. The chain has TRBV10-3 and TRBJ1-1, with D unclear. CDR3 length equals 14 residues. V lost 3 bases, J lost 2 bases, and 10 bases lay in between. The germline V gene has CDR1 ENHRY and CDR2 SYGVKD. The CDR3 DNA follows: TGTGCCATCAGTGAAGCCAGCCAAAACACTGAAGCTTTCTTT. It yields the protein CAISEASQNTEAFF.